Sequencing of this TCR beta chain was carried out in a study of beta chain features in type 1 diabetes (dated by TCRdb to 2016 to 2019). Study-level background: Mean age, gender distribution, total cell number and subset yield did not differ between patients and healthy donors. A total of approximately 110,000,000 sorted cells were examined across all samples, and a strong correlation was observed between cell number per subset and RNA yield. In the study, recently diagnosed type 1 diabetes patients and matched healthy donors were compared on the TCRB repertoires of their sorted circulating CD4+ T cell subsets. Whereas all 30 or so donors provided naive and central memory subsets, regulatory and stem cell-like memory subsets were isolated from just 8 patients and about eight healthy donors.

Results the study describes overall, beyond this receptor: Because cDNA was sequenced instead of genomic DNA, highly expressing activated cells could be over-represented, though the groups showed no difference in activation or CD3 levels. Only small numbers of individuals were included in the HLA sub-analyses, which left unresolved whether HLA type had any influence on TCRB rearrangement. In all four CD4+ subsets, TCRB CDR3 length was moderately but significantly shorter in type 1 diabetes patients. The naive, central memory and regulatory TCRB repertoires appeared to resemble one another more closely among patients than among healthy donors. Fewer insertions and more nucleotide deletions at VDJ recombination sites were observed in patients with type 1 diabetes, implying thymic rearrangement abnormalities. PCR might favor shorter templates, but patient and control samples were amplified and corrected together, so any skew would affect both groups equally.

The entire isolated RNA was reverse transcribed using the High Capacity cDNA Reverse Transcription Kit, and thus expressed TCRB transcripts were sequenced. Naive, central memory and regulatory T cell samples underwent deep immunoSEQ sequencing, averaging roughly 3.5 million total reads per sample. After sorted cells were lysed in RLT buffer, RNA was extracted with DNase-treated RNeasy Micro or Mini kits, with the choice depending on cell number. Each cell subset was processed separately to prevent cross-contamination, with patient and healthy donor samples processed together. The immunoSEQ multiplex PCR was used to amplify TCRB sequences from cDNA, generating 87-bp fragments that spanned the CDR3 region. Sequencing of the amplicons was done on the Illumina HiSeq platform. On the study's bioinformatics: PCR bias was computationally corrected using synthetic template baselines, reads within Hamming distance 2 were collapsed, and singletons that could not be merged were discarded. Reads were aligned against IMGT so that V, D and J genes, CDR3 length and insertions or deletions at six rearrangement sites could be assigned. Clonotype counts were normalized to sorted cell number within each subset before computing true diversity and Gini coefficients with the tcR R package. The overlap coefficient, calculated on TCRB nucleotide sequences, was used to measure repertoire sharing. As a proxy for the pre-selection repertoire, out-of-frame TCRB sequences from naive cells were analyzed. Held by TCRdb, this immuneACCESS table contains in-frame sequences only and omits some clones. Under half of the omission traces to an unresolved V gene where checked; the cause of the rest is unknown. That table gives V, J and clone size, and the DNA gave D and trimming. In all, the sample holds around 650,000 clones, and roughly an eighth of those were seen once. Of the sample, more than 0.095% is held by the ten largest clones.

A single peripheral blood draw of about 116 mL on average was collected from each donor into heparinised tubes. A BD FACSAria II and a panel including CD45RO, CCR7, CD25, CD127, CD95 and CD27 were used to sort naive, central memory, regulatory and stem cell-like memory CD4+ T cells. All sorted populations exceeded 98% purity. PBMCs were separated immediately by Lymphoprep density gradient centrifugation and were stained directly, without being cultured. So that batch effects would be minimized, each experiment stained and sorted samples in pairs, pairing one healthy donor with one patient. With respect to this clone: This clone's antigen is unknown. No quality values exist for individual bases; no much larger clone is one base distant.

Sequencing was done on a sample of naive CD4+ T cells from blood. The cell subset or site label here, explained by the study, means: true naive CD4+ T cells. The receptor was derived from a man aged 25 to 40 with type 1 diabetes.

The encoded CDR3 is CASSLEPSNYGYTF. The bases read TGTGCCAGCAGCTTGGAACCGAGTAACTATGGCTACACCTTC. The chain is encoded by TRBV7-3 joined to TRBJ1-2, with the D gene not clear enough to name. CDR1 and CDR2 are drawn from the germline V gene: SGHTA, FQGTGA. From cysteine to phenylalanine, the CDR3 is 14 amino acids long. Only the CDR3 portion is preserved as DNA: 42 bases, with reading frame beginning at the first base. V is cut by 3 bases and J by 1 base, and the space between the germline ends is 9 bases.